This T cell receptor beta chain is drawn from a study of shared clonotypes between healthy human individuals. The table came from immunoSEQ multiplex PCR; TCRdb's copy has only in-frame clones and leaves some out. The sample consists of around 550,000 clones, 85% to 95% of them appearing once. CDR3 length: 14 residues. With 2 bases removed from V and 2 bases from J, the gap between germline ends came to 8 bases. CDR1 is MNHEY, CDR2 SMNVEV, per germline (reference sequence). In the naive CD8 group, cells lacked CD45RO and were positively selected for CCR7, so terminally differentiated effector memory CD45RA+ cells were left out.

The receptor comes from a woman in her 30s in good health. The chain links TRBV27 to TRBJ2-3, with D possibly TRBD2 on 5 matching bases. Sequencing used naive CD8+ T cells sorted from blood. The CDR3 DNA follows: TGTGCCAGCAGTTTAGGACTCAACACAGATACGCAGTATTTT. Protein product: CASSLGLNTDTQYF.